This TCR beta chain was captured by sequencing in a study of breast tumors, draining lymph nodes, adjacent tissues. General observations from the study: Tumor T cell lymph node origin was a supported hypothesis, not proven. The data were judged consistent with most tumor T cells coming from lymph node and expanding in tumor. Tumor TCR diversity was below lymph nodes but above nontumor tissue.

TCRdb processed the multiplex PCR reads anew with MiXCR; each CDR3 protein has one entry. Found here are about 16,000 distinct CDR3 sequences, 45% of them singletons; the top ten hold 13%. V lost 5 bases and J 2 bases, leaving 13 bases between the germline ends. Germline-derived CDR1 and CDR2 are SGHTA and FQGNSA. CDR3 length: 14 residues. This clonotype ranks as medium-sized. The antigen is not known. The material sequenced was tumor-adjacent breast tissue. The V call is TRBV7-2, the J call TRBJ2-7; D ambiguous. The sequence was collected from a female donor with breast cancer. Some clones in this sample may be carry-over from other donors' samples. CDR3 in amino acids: CASSRNDIAYEQYF. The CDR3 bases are TGTGCCAGCAGCAGAAATGACATTGCCTACGAGCAGTACTTC.